This passage covers 11 T cell receptor beta chains from one sample sequenced in a study of CD8+ T cells in alopecia areata. Described treatment: oral pan-JAK inhibitor, 5-10 mg twice daily. cDNA prepared by RNA extraction and subsequent reverse transcription served as the template for sequencing. Data came from immunoSEQ multiplex PCR; TCRdb stores just in-frame clones and leaves some out. Of about 120,000 clones listed, over 60% are singletons. The input for sequencing was CD4+ T cells sorted from blood, taken at week 4, from a patient treated with tofacitinib. The receptors derive from a human donor with alopecia areata.

The V gene is TRBV14, the J gene TRBJ2-7; 7 bases map to TRBD1. V lost 0 bases and J lost 2; bases outside the gene matches: 1. This CDR3 region has 14 residues. Germline V lookup: CDR1 SGHDN, CDR2 FVKESK. CDR3 amino acids: CASSQEGTAYEQYF. In nucleotides, the CDR3 is TGTGCCAGCAGCCAAGAAGGGACAGCCTACGAGCAGTACTTC.

The gene calls are TRBV7-9 and TRBJ1-2; 7 bases match TRBD1. CDR1 SEHNR and CDR2 FQNEAQ come from the germline V gene (reference sequence). CDR3 length: 11 residues. V lost 8 bases to trimming and J lost 6 bases; unmatched junction nucleotides: 3. In DNA, the CDR3 is TGTGCCAGCTATGGACAGGATGGCTACACCTTC. Translation: CASYGQDGYTF.

The rearrangement joins TRBV5-1 to TRBJ2-2, with a tentative D call TRBD2 (5 bases). Germline-derived CDR1 and CDR2 are SGHRS and YFSETQ. This CDR3 spans 15 amino acids. The V end lost 0 bases, the J end lost 3 bases, and 9 bases lay between the germline ends. The chain's CDR3 is CASSLGAADTGELFF. The CDR3 DNA reads TGCGCCAGCAGCTTGGGGGCAGCGGACACCGGGGAGCTGTTTTTT.

This chain uses TRBV28 with TRBJ2-2, with TRBD1 matching over 10 bases. The germline CDR1 and CDR2 sequences are MDHEN and SYDVKM. J gave up 5 bases and V 7 bases, and 4 bases lay outside the gene matches. The CDR3 covers 14 residues. DNA of the CDR3: TGTGCCAGCATGAGACAGGGGGCGACCGGGGAGCTGTTTTTT. Translation: CASMRQGATGELFF.

The chain uses TRBV4-1 and TRBJ2-3; TRBD1 or TRBD2 may be the D gene (7 bases each). The ends were cut back, 4 bases at V and 3 bases at J, with 20 bases in the middle. The CDR3 loop spans 17 amino acids. CDR1 and CDR2 (germline): MGHRA, YSYEKL. The CDR3 nucleotides read TGCGCCAGCAGCCGATATCCAGGGGGGGCGGTGACAGATACGCAGTATTTT. This translates into CASSRYPGGAVTDTQYF.

The chain uses TRBV29-1 and TRBJ2-3, with 7 positions matching TRBD1. Trimming cost V 4 bases and J 4 bases; bases outside gene matches: 8. The CDR3 runs 14 residues. From germline, CDR1 is SQVTM and CDR2 ANQGSEA. CDR3 nucleotides: TGCAGCGTTGTGTTATCCCAGGGGGCAGATACGCAGTATTTT. Its translation: CSVVLSQGADTQYF.

This chain links TRBV5-6 with TRBJ2-1, with D perhaps TRBD1 (6 bases). Per the germline V gene, CDR1 is SGHDT and CDR2 is YYEEEE. The CDR3 has 15 amino acids. The ends were cut back, 3 bases at V and 4 bases at J, with 14 bases in the middle. This chain's CDR3 is CASSSLGARYNEQFF. The CDR3 DNA is TGTGCCAGCAGCTCACTGGGGGCGCGTTACAATGAGCAGTTCTTC.

The chain employs TRBV5-1 and TRBJ1-5; no clear D. In germline, CDR1 is SGHRS, CDR2 YFSETQ. The V end was cut by 0 bases, the J end by 0 bases, with 7 bases between. The CDR3 sequence is 15 residues long. The CDR3 coding sequence is TGCGCCAGCAGCTTGGGGGGATTTAGCAATCAGCCCCAGCATTTT. It encodes CASSLGGFSNQPQHF.

V and J are TRBV2 and TRBJ2-7, with unresolved D. This CDR3 is built from 12 residues. The V gene lost 5 bases and the J gene lost 2 bases, with 7 bases spanning the gap. Per the germline V gene, CDR1 is SNHLY and CDR2 is FYNNEI. The CDR3 spells CASSSDTYEQYF. For the CDR3, the DNA is TGTGCCAGCAGTTCCGACACCTACGAGCAGTACTTC.

The rearrangement uses TRBV21-1 and TRBJ2-1; TRBD2, as called in the table, went unchecked against the DNA. TRBV21-1 constitutes a pseudogene. The CDR3 has 17 amino acids. CDR3 DNA sequence: TGTGCCAGCAGCAAAGCTCAACTAGCGGGGCGAAACAATGAGCAGTTCTTC. It codes for CASSKAQLAGRNNEQFF.

This chain links TRBV5-4 with TRBJ2-1; unclear D gene. Trimming pared 0 bases from V and 7 bases from J, leaving 5 bases between. The length of the CDR3 is 12 residues. In germline, CDR1 is SGHNT, CDR2 YYREEE (reference sequence). CDR3 region: CASSLGRNEQFF. DNA of the CDR3: TGTGCCAGCAGCTTGGGCCGTAATGAGCAGTTCTTC.